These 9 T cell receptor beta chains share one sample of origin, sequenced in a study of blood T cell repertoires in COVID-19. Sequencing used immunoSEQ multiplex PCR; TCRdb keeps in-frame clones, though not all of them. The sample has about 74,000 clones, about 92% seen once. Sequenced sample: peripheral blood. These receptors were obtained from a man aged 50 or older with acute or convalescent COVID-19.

The CDR3 region is CASSLDYYSNQPQHF. In DNA, the CDR3 is TGCGCCAGCAGCTTGGACTATTATAGCAATCAGCCCCAGCATTTT. The chain combines TRBV5-1 with TRBJ1-5; D is unresolved. CDR3 length: 15 amino acids. V dropped 0 bases and J dropped 0 bases, with 7 bases sitting between them. CDR1 is SGHRS and CDR2 is YFSETQ in the germline V gene.

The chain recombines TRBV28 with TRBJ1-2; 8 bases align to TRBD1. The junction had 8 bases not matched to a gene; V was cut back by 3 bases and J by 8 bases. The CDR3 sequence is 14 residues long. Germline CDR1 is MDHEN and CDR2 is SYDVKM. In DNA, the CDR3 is TGTGCCAGCAGTTTGTTCCAGGGGGCGCGGGGCTACACCTTC. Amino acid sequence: CASSLFQGARGYTF.

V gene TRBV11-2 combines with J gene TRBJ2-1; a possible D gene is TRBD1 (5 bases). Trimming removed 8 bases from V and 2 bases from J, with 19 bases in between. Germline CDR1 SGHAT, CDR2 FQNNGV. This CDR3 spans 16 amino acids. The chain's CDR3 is CASDGRKGPPYNEQFF. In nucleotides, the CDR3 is TGTGCCAGCGACGGACGAAAGGGGCCCCCCTACAATGAGCAGTTCTTC.

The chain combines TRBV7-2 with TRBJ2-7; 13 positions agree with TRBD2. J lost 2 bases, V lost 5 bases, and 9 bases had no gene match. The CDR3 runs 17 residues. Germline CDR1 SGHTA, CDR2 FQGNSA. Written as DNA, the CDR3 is TGTGCCAGCAGCCCGTTCTCACTAGCGGGAGGGCCCTACGAGCAGTACTTC. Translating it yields CASSPFSLAGGPYEQYF.

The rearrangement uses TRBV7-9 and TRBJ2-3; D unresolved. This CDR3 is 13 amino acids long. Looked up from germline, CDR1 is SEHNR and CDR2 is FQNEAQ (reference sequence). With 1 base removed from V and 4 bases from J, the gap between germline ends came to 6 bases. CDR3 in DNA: TGTGCCAGCAGCTTAGATGGGCCAGATACGCAGTATTTT. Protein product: CASSLDGPDTQYF.

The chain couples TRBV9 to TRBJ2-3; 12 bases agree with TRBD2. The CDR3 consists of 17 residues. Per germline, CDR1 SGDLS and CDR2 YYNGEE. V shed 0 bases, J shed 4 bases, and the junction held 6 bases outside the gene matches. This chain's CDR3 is CASSVVLAGGQADTQYF. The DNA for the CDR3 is TGTGCCAGCAGCGTAGTCCTAGCGGGAGGGCAAGCAGATACGCAGTATTTT.

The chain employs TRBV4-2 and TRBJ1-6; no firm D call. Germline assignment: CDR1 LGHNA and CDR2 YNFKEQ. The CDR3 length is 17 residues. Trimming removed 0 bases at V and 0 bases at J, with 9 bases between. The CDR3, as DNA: TGTGCCAGCAGCCAAGATCCGTTGAGCTCCTATAATTCACCCCTCCACTTT. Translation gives CASSQDPLSSYNSPLHF.

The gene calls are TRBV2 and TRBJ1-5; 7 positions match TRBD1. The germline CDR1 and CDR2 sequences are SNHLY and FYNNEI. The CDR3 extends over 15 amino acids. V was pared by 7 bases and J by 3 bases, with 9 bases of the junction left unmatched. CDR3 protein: CASKGMTGTNQPQHF. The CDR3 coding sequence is TGTGCCAGCAAGGGAATGACAGGGACCAATCAGCCCCAGCATTTT.

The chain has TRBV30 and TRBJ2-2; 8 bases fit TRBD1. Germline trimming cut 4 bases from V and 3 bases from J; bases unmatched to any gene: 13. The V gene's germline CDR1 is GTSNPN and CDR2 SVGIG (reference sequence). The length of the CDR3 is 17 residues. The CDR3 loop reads CAWTLGRTGSDTGELFF. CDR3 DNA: TGTGCCTGGACATTGGGGCGGACAGGGTCGGACACCGGGGAGCTGTTTTTT. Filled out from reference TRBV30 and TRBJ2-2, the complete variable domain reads SQTIHQWPATLVQPVGSPLSLECTVEGTSNPNLYWYRQAAGRGLQLLFYSVGIGQISSEVPQNLSASRPQDRQFILSSKKLLLSDSGFYLCAWTLGRTGSDTGELFFGEGSRLTVL.